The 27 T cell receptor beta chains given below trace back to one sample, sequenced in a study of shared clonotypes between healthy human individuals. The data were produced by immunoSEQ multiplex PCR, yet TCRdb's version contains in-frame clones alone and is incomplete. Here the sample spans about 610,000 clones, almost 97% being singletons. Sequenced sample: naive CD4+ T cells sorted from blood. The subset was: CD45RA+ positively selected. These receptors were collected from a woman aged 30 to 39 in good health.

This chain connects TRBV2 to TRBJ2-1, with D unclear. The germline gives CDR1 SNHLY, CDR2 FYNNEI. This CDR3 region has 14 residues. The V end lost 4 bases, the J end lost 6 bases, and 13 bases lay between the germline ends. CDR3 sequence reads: CASSVLGFGNEQFF. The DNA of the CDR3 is TGTGCCAGCAGTGTTTTGGGGTTCGGCAATGAGCAGTTCTTC.

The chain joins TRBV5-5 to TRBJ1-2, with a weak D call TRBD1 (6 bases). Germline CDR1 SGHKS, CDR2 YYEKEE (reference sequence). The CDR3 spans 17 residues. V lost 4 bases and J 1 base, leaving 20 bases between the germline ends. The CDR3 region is CASSPNPARGVNYGYTF. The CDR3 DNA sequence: TGTGCCAGCAGCCCTAACCCGGCCAGGGGAGTTAACTATGGCTACACCTTC.

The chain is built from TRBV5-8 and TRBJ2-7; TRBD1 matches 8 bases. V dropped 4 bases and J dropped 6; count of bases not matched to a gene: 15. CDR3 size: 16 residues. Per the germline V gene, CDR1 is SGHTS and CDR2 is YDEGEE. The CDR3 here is CASSRLWTGLGSEQYF. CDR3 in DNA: TGTGCCAGCAGCCGCCTTTGGACAGGGCTCGGGAGCGAGCAGTACTTC.

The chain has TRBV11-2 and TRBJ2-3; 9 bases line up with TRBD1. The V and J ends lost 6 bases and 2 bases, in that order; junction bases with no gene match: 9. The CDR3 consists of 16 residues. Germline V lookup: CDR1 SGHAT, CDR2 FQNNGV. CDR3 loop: CASRHLGTGTTDTQYF. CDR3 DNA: TGTGCCAGCAGGCATCTCGGGACAGGGACCACAGATACGCAGTATTTT.

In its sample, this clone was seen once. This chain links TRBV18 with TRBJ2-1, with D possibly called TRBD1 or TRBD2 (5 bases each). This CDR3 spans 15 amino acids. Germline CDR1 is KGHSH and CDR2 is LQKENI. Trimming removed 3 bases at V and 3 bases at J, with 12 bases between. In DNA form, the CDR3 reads TGTGCCAGCTCACCCGGAGCTGGGGGCTACAATGAGCAGTTCTTC. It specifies CASSPGAGGYNEQFF. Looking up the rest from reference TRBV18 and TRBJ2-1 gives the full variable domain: NAGVMQNPRHLVRRRGQEARLRCSPMKGHSHVYWYRQLPEEGLKFMVYLQKENIIDESGMPKERFSAEFPKEGPSILRIQQVVRGDSAAYFCASSPGAGGYNEQFFGPGTRLTVL.

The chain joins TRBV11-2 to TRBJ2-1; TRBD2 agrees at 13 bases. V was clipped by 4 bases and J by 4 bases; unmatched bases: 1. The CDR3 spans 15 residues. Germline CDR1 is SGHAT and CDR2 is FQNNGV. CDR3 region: CASSSGLAGYNEQFF. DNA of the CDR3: TGTGCCAGCAGCTCGGGACTAGCGGGATACAATGAGCAGTTCTTC. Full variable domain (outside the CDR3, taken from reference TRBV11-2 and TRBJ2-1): EAGVAQSPRYKIIEKRQSVAFWCNPISGHATLYWYQQILGQGPKLLIQFQNNGVVDDSQLPKDRFSAERLKGVDSTLKIQPAKLEDSAVYLCASSSGLAGYNEQFFGPGTRLTVL.

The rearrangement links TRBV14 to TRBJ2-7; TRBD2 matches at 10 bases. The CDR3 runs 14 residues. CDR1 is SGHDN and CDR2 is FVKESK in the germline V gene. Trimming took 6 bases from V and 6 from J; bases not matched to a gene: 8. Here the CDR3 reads CASRPAGGPLEQYF. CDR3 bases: TGTGCCAGCAGGCCAGCGGGAGGGCCCCTCGAGCAGTACTTC.

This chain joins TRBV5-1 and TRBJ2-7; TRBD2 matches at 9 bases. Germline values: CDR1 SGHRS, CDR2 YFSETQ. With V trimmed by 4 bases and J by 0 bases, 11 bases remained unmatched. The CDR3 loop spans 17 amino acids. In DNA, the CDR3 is TGCGCCAGCAGCCTGGGTGGCGGGAGGGCGAGCTCCTACGAGCAGTACTTC. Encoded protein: CASSLGGGRASSYEQYF.

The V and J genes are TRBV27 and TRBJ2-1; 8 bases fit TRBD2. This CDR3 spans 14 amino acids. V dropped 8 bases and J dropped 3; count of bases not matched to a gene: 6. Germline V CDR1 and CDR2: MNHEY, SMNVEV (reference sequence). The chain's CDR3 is CASRAGTSYNEQFF. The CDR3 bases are TGTGCCAGCCGCGCCGGGACTAGCTACAATGAGCAGTTCTTC.

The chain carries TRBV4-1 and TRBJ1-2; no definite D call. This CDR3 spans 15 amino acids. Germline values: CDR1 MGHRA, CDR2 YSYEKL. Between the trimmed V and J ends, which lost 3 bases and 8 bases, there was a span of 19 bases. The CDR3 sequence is CASSQSQLLWMGYTF. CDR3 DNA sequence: TGCGCCAGCAGCCAGTCGCAGCTTCTATGGATGGGCTACACCTTC.

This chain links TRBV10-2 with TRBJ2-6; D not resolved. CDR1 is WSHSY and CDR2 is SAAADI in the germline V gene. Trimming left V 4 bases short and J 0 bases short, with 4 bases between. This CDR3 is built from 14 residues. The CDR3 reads CASSVGSGANVLTF. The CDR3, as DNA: TGCGCCAGCAGTGTGGGCTCTGGGGCCAACGTCCTGACTTTC.

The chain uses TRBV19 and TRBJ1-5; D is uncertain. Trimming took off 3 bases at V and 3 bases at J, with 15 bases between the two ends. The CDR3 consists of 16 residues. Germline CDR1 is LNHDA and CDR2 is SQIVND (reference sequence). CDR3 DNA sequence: TGTGCCAGTAGTATTCAGGAGGCGGGCCCCAATCAGCCCCAGCATTTT. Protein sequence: CASSIQEAGPNQPQHF. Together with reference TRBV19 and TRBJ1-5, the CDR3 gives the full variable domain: DGGITQSPKYLFRKEGQNVTLSCEQNLNHDAMYWYRQDPGQGLRLIYYSQIVNDFQKGDIAEGYSVSREKKESFPLTVTSAQKNPTAFYLCASSIQEAGPNQPQHFGDGTRLSIL.

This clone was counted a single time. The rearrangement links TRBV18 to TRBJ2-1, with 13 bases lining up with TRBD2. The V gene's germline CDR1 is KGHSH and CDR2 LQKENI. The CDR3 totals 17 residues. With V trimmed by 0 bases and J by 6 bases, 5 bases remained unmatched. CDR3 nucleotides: TGTGCCAGCTCACCACCTTTCGGACTAGCGGGAGCCAATGAGCAGTTCTTC. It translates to CASSPPFGLAGANEQFF. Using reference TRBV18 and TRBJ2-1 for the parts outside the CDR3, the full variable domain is NAGVMQNPRHLVRRRGQEARLRCSPMKGHSHVYWYRQLPEEGLKFMVYLQKENIIDESGMPKERFSAEFPKEGPSILRIQQVVRGDSAAYFCASSPPFGLAGANEQFFGPGTRLTVL.

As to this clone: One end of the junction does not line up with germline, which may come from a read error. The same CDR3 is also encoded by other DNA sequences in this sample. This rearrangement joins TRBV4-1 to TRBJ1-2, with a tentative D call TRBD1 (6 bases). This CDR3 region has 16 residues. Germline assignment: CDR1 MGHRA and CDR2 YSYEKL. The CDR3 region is CASSQGPDRPNYGYTF. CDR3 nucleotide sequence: TGCGCCAGCAGCCAAGGTCCCGACAGGCCCAACTACGGCTACACCTTC.

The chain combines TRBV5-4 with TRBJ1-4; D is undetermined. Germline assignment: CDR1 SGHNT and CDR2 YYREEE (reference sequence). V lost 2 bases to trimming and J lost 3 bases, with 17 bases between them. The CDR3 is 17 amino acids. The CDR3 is CASSLGYSGMANEKLFF. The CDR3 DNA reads TGTGCCAGCAGCTTAGGTTATTCAGGAATGGCTAATGAAAAACTGTTTTTT.

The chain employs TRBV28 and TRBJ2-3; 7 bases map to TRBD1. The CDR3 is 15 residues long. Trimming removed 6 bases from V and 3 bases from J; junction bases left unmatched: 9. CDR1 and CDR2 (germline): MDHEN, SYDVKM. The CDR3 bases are TGTGCCAGCAGCCGTCAAGACAGGGAAACAGATACGCAGTATTTT. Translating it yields CASSRQDRETDTQYF.

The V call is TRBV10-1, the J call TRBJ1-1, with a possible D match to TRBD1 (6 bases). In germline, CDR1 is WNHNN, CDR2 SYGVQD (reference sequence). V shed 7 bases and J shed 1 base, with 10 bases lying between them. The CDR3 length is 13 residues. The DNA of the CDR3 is TGCGCCAGCAAGACAGGTCCGAACACTGAAGCTTTCTTT. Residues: CASKTGPNTEAFF.

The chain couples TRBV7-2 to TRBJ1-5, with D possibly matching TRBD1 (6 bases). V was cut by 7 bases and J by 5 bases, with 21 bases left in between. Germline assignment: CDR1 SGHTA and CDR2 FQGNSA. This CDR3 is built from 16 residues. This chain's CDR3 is CASTHTYRARDQPQHF. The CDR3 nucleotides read TGTGCCAGCACGCACACCTACAGGGCACGGGATCAGCCCCAGCATTTT.

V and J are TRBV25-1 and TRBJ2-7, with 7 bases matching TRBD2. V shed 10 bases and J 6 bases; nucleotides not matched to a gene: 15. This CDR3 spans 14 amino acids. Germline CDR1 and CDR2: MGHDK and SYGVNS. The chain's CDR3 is CATLGWEGRSEQYF. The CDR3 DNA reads TGTGCCACCTTGGGGTGGGAGGGGAGGAGCGAGCAGTACTTC.

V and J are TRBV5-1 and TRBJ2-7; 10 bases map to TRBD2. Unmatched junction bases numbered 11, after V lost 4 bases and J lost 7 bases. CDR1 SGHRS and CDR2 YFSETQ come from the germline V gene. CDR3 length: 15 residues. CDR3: CASSVLAGEGREQYF. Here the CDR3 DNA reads TGCGCCAGCAGCGTCCTAGCGGGAGAGGGAAGGGAGCAGTACTTC.

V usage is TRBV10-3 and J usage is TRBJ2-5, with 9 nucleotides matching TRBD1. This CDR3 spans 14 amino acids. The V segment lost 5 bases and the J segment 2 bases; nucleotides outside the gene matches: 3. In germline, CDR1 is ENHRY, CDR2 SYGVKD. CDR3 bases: TGTGCCATCAGTCAACAGGGGGCTCAAGAGACCCAGTACTTC. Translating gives CAISQQGAQETQYF.

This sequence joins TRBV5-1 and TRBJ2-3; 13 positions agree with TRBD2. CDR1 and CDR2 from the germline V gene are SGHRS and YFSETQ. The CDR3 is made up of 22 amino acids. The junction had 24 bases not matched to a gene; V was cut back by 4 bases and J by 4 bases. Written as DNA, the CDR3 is TGCGCCAGCAGCCGAGAGGGACCGCCATCGGGACTAGCGGGAAGAGGGGCAGATACGCAGTATTTT. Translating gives CASSREGPPSGLAGRGADTQYF. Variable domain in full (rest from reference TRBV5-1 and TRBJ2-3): KAGVTQTPRYLIKTRGQQVTLSCSPISGHRSVSWYQQTPGQGLQFLFEYFSETQRNKGNFPGRFSGRQFSNSRSEMNVSTLELGDSALYLCASSREGPPSGLAGRGADTQYFGPGTRLTVL.

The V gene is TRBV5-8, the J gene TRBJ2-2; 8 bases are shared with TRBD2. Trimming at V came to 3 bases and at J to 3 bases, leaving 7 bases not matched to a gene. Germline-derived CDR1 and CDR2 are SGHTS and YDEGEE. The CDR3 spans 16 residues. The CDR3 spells CASSSGTRTDTGELFF. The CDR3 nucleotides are TGTGCCAGCAGCTCGGGGACTAGGACAGACACCGGGGAGCTGTTTTTT.

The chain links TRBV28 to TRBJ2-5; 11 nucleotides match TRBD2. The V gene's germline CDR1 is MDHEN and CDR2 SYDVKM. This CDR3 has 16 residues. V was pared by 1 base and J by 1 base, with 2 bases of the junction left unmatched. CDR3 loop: CASSLSTSGIQETQYF. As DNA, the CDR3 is TGTGCCAGCAGTTTATCGACTAGCGGGATCCAAGAGACCCAGTACTTC.

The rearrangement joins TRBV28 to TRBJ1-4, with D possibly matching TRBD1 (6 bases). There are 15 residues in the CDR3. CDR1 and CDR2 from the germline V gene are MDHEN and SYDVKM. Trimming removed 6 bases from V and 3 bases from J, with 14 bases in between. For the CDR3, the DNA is TGTGCCAGCAGCCCGCGGACAGACCCTAATGAAAAACTGTTTTTT. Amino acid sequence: CASSPRTDPNEKLFF.

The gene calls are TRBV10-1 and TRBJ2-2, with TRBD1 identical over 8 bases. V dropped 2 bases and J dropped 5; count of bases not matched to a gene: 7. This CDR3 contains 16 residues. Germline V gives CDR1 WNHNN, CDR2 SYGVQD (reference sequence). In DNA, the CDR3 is TGCGCCAGCAGTGAGAGGCAGGGGGCTACGACCGGGGAGCTGTTTTTT. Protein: CASSERQGATTGELFF.

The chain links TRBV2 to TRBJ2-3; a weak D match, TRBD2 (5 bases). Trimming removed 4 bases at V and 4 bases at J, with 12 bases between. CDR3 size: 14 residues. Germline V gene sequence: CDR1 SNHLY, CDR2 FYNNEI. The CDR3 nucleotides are TGTGCCAGCAGTGTTTGGGGAGTAGCAGATACGCAGTATTTT. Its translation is CASSVWGVADTQYF.